Described below is a single T cell receptor beta chain sequence and its context. The sample originates from a study of blood T cell repertoires in COVID-19. Study as a whole: Spain, Italy and the United States supplied samples that represented acute and convalescent COVID-19. T cells, B-cell-depleted T cells, or PBMCs provided the cDNA or gDNA that served as material.

The trim removed 1 base at V and 4 bases at J, leaving 5 bases unmatched. Germline lookup yields CDR1 SGHDT and CDR2 YYEEEE. This CDR3 is 14 amino acids long. Enrollment of patients from Seattle took place during active infection, with longitudinal follow-up. Per the original data handling: Estimated nucleated cell counts came from reference gene primer amplification. Only in-frame clones appear in the TCRdb table, and some are missing; sequencing was by immunoSEQ multiplex PCR. That table is the source of V, J and clone size, and D and trimming were worked out from the DNA. This sample has just under 350,000 clones, with more than 75% found just once.

Sequenced input: peripheral blood. The receptor's source is a woman aged 50 to 60 with COVID-19, enrolled during active disease. V usage is TRBV5-6 and J usage is TRBJ2-7; 7 bases map to TRBD2. CDR3 in amino acids: CASSLRGRGYEQYF. Written as DNA, the CDR3 is TGTGCCAGCAGCTTGCGCGGGAGAGGGTACGAGCAGTACTTC.